This T cell receptor (beta chain) was identified in a study of blood T cell repertoires in COVID-19. As for the study in general: Material from acute and convalescent COVID-19 was sourced from the United States, Italy and Spain. PBMCs, B-cell-depleted T cells, or T cells were the source of the cDNA or gDNA that made up the material.

Method: immunoSEQ multiplex PCR; TCRdb's copy keeps in-frame clones and lacks some. The sample contains approximately 190,000 clones, about 86% of which appear only once. V lost 3 bases and J lost 6; bases outside the gene matches: 6. This CDR3 has 15 residues. Germline values: CDR1 WNHNN, CDR2 SYGVQD (reference sequence). The gene calls are TRBV10-1 and TRBJ2-1, with TRBD2 identical over 9 bases. The receptor was isolated from a man aged 30 to 45 with active or convalescent COVID-19. The specimen was peripheral blood. CDR3 sequence reads: CASSDPGLASNEQFF. Written as DNA, the CDR3 is TGCGCCAGCAGTGACCCGGGACTAGCAAGCAATGAGCAGTTCTTC.